A selection of T cell receptor beta chains follows, all from one sample in a study of post-analysis software for immune sequencing data. A single record per CDR3 protein comes from TCRdb applying MiXCR to the PCR reads. Here the sample spans about 770,000 distinct CDR3 sequences, 46% being singletons. What was sequenced was blood. The receptor set was obtained from a girl under 18 with multiple sclerosis. The CDR3 runs from the conserved cysteine through the conserved F or W. D genes are given only for firm matches. Where a row states a size, it is once, few, many or the class of an expanded clone; other rows omit it.

few | TRBJ2-1 | TRBV7-3 | TRBD2 | CASSPGTSGNLGGEQFF | TGTGCCAGCAGCCCCGGGACTAGCGGGAATCTCGGGGGTGAGCAGTTCTTC
. | TRBJ2-1 | TRBV6-8 | TRBD2 | CASSYLAGNSYNEQFF | TGTGCCAGCAGTTACTTAGCGGGCAACTCCTACAATGAGCAGTTCTTC
. | TRBJ2-3 | TRBV4-2 | . | CASAQGSGFGDTQYF | TGTGCCAGCGCCCAAGGTAGCGGATTCGGAGATACGCAGTATTTT
. | TRBJ2-7 | TRBV20-1 | TRBD2 | CSASGLAGGPGYEQYF | TGCAGTGCCTCTGGACTAGCGGGAGGGCCGGGCTACGAGCAGTACTTC
. | TRBJ2-7 | TRBV12-3/TRBV12-4 | . | CASRRDGSSYEQYF | TGTGCCAGCAGGCGGGACGGTAGCTCCTACGAGCAGTACTTC
. | TRBJ2-5 | TRBV12-3/TRBV12-4 | . | CASSLERPKQYF | TGTGCCAGCAGTTTAGAGCGGCCTAAGCAGTACTTC
. | TRBJ2-1 | TRBV6-5 | . | CASSSLTDSFNEQFF | TGTGCCAGCAGCTCTCTCACCGACTCCTTCAATGAGCAGTTCTTC
. | TRBJ2-1 | TRBV6-1 | TRBD2 | CASSEGLAGGPHRNEQFF | TGTGCCAGCAGTGAAGGTCTAGCGGGAGGGCCACATCGCAATGAGCAGTTCTTC
few | TRBJ2-5 | TRBV6-2/TRBV6-3 | . | CASSYMAVQGGETQYF | TGTGCCAGCAGTTACATGGCCGTGCAGGGTGGAGAGACCCAGTACTTC
few | TRBJ1-2 | TRBV2 | TRBD1 | CATLTGQGDGYTF | TGTGCCACCCTAACGGGACAGGGGGATGGCTACACCTTC
few | TRBJ2-5 | TRBV5-5 | . | CASSLLGDEQYF | TGTGCCAGCAGCTTGTTAGGGGATGAGCAGTACTTC
. | TRBJ2-7 | TRBV4-1 | . | CTSSQDAESGYEQYF | TGCACCAGCAGCCAAGATGCGGAGTCGGGTTACGAGCAGTACTTC
. | TRBJ1-2 | TRBV14 | TRBD1 | CASSQEMDRADGYTF | TGTGCCAGCAGCCAAGAAATGGACAGGGCGGATGGCTACACCTTC
. | TRBJ2-6 | TRBV7-2 | . | CASSLEPGANVLTF | TGTGCCAGCAGCTTAGAGCCTGGGGCCAACGTCCTGACTTTC
. | TRBJ1-2 | TRBV7-3 | . | CASSSQKNYGYTF | TGTGCCAGCAGCAGCCAGAAGAACTATGGCTACACCTTC
. | TRBJ2-3 | TRBV7-9 | TRBD2 | CASSSATSGDTQYF | TGTGCCAGCAGCTCGGCGACTAGCGGGGATACGCAGTATTTT
. | TRBJ2-5 | TRBV27 | TRBD1 | CASSSARQGQETQYF | TGTGCCAGCAGTTCCGCCCGACAGGGCCAAGAGACCCAGTACTTC
few | TRBJ2-6 | TRBV15 | TRBD1 | CATSRTGPSGANVLTF | TGTGCCACCAGCAGGACAGGGCCCTCTGGGGCCAACGTCCTGACTTTC
few | TRBJ2-7 | TRBV6-1 | TRBD2 | CASSPLAGRYEQYF | TGTGCCAGCAGTCCTCTAGCGGGCCGCTACGAGCAGTACTTC
. | TRBJ2-1 | TRBV5-1 | . | CASSLVPDNEQFF | TGCGCCAGCAGCTTGGTGCCCGACAATGAGCAGTTCTTC
. | TRBJ2-5 | TRBV29-1 | . | CSVELGLVAGIPETQYF | TGCAGCGTTGAATTGGGTCTGGTTGCGGGGATCCCAGAGACCCAGTACTTC
. | TRBJ2-6 | TRBV29-1 | . | CSVLLGPGANVLTF | TGCAGCGTATTATTGGGGCCTGGGGCCAACGTCCTGACTTTC
. | TRBJ2-3 | TRBV12-3/TRBV12-4 | . | CASSPYRGDTQYF | TGTGCCAGCAGCCCTTATAGGGGAGATACGCAGTATTTT
once | TRBJ2-7 | TRBV7-3 | TRBD1 | CASGTGQDEQYF | TGTGCCAGTGGGACAGGGCAGGACGAGCAGTACTTC
. | TRBJ2-7 | TRBV12-3/TRBV12-4 | . | CASSFHSTYEQYF | TGTGCCAGCAGTTTCCACAGTACCTACGAGCAGTACTTC
few | TRBJ2-5 | TRBV11-3 | . | CASSSHNHAETQYF | TGTGCCAGCAGCTCCCACAATCATGCGGAGACCCAGTACTTC
. | TRBJ2-3 | TRBV20-1 | . | CSARGRAGSTDTQYF | TGCAGTGCTAGAGGCCGTGCTGGCAGCACAGATACGCAGTATTTT
. | TRBJ2-5 | TRBV12-3/TRBV12-4 | . | CASSFRGIGGGETQYF | TGTGCCAGCAGTTTTAGGGGGATAGGCGGAGGCGAGACCCAGTACTTC
. | TRBJ2-1 | TRBV29-1 | TRBD2 | CSVGGLAGSDLSYNEQFF | TGCAGCGTCGGGGGACTAGCGGGATCCGACCTCTCCTACAATGAGCAGTTCTTC
. | TRBJ2-3 | TRBV15 | TRBD1 | CATSRGVDRAFGTDTQYF | TGTGCCACCAGCAGAGGGGTGGACAGGGCGTTCGGCACAGATACGCAGTATTTT
. | TRBJ1-4 | TRBV20-1 | . | CSAAGRGVEKLFF | TGCAGTGCTGCTGGCAGGGGAGTGGAAAAACTGTTTTTT
. | TRBJ1-2 | TRBV11-2 | . | CASSSDREANYGYTF | TGTGCCAGCAGCTCCGACAGAGAAGCTAACTATGGCTACACCTTC
. | TRBJ2-2 | TRBV4-3 | . | CASSQDANTGELFF | TGCGCCAGCAGCCAAGATGCTAACACCGGGGAGCTGTTTTTT
once | TRBJ2-2 | TRBV10-3 | TRBD1 | CAIRTGGGTGELFF | TGTGCCATCCGAACAGGGGGCGGCACCGGGGAGCTGTTTTTT
. | TRBJ2-3 | TRBV6-1 | TRBD1 | CASSEGGQGARDTQYF | TGTGCCAGCAGTGAAGGGGGACAGGGGGCCCGGGATACGCAGTATTTT
. | TRBJ2-3 | TRBV5-1 | TRBD1 | CASSHGDRGPDTQYF | TGCGCCAGCAGCCACGGGGACAGGGGGCCAGATACGCAGTATTTT
. | TRBJ2-1 | TRBV3-1 | TRBD2 | CASSQTPILAGVKNEQFF | TGTGCCAGCAGCCAAACCCCCATACTAGCGGGAGTCAAGAATGAGCAGTTCTTC
few | TRBJ2-3 | TRBV6-5 | TRBD1 | CASTLSGTGIHTQYF | TGTGCCAGCACCTTGTCCGGGACAGGGATCCATACGCAGTATTTT
. | TRBJ1-2 | TRBV18 | TRBD1 | CASSPRDRKPEGYTF | TGTGCCAGCTCACCAAGGGACAGGAAACCGGAGGGCTACACCTTC
. | TRBJ1-1 | TRBV27 | TRBD1 | CASSFRQGVYTEAFF | TGTGCCAGCAGTTTTCGACAGGGGGTATACACTGAAGCTTTCTTT
few | TRBJ2-7 | TRBV6-6 | TRBD2 | CASSYSNRVAGRYEQYF | TGTGCCAGCAGTTACTCGAACCGGGTAGCGGGACGGTACGAGCAGTACTTC
few | TRBJ2-5 | TRBV5-1 | . | CASSLPGEGETQYF | TGCGCCAGCAGCTTGCCAGGGGAGGGAGAGACCCAGTACTTC
. | TRBJ2-7 | TRBV12-3/TRBV12-4 | TRBD2 | CASAWGIAGIDSYEQYF | TGTGCCAGCGCCTGGGGGATAGCGGGAATCGATTCCTACGAGCAGTACTTC
. | TRBJ2-7 | TRBV20-1 | . | CSAPEVKGYEQYF | TGCAGTGCTCCGGAGGTGAAAGGCTACGAGCAGTACTTC
few | TRBJ2-1 | TRBV29-1 | TRBD1 | CSVGQGSEQFF | TGCAGCGTTGGACAGGGGAGCGAGCAGTTCTTC
. | TRBJ2-1 | TRBV12-3/TRBV12-4 | TRBD2 | CASSPRVWRGGNEQFF | TGTGCCAGCAGCCCTAGGGTCTGGCGGGGGGGTAATGAGCAGTTCTTC
. | TRBJ1-1 | TRBV4-1 | TRBD1 | CASSQEGQGRSAFF | TGCGCCAGCAGCCAAGAGGGACAGGGTAGATCAGCTTTCTTT
. | TRBJ2-1 | TRBV5-1 | . | CASSLEGGGVNEQFF | TGCGCCAGCAGCTTGGAGGGGGGAGGGGTGAATGAGCAGTTCTTC
. | TRBJ2-5 | TRBV3-1 | TRBD1 | CASSQGGTVQETQYF | TGTGCCAGCAGCCAGGGTGGGACAGTACAAGAGACCCAGTACTTC
. | TRBJ2-7 | TRBV7-2 | . | CASSPRQGLGRIEQYF | TGTGCCAGCAGCCCGAGGCAGGGGCTGGGGAGAATCGAGCAGTACTTC
many | TRBJ2-1 | TRBV2 | . | CASSPGVYNEQFF | TGTGCCAGCAGTCCCGGGGTATACAATGAGCAGTTCTTC
. | TRBJ2-1 | TRBV20-1 | TRBD2 | CSARRDYQGNEQFF | TGCAGTGCTCGCCGGGACTACCAAGGGAATGAGCAGTTCTTC
. | TRBJ1-2 | TRBV6-2/TRBV6-3 | . | CASRSDYGYTF | TGTGCCAGCCGTAGTGACTATGGCTACACCTTC
. | TRBJ2-7 | TRBV25-1 | . | CASSEAGRVVGEQYF | TGTGCCAGCAGTGAAGCAGGCAGGGTGGTGGGCGAGCAGTACTTC
. | TRBJ2-5 | TRBV7-8 | . | CASSLEGQGLVTQYF | TGTGCCAGCAGCTTAGAGGGGCAGGGCTTGGTGACCCAGTACTTC
. | TRBJ2-2 | TRBV6-6 | TRBD1 | CASSRGWTGSGELFF | TGTGCCAGCAGTCGGGGATGGACAGGGTCCGGGGAGCTGTTTTTT
once | TRBJ2-3 | TRBV27 | TRBD2 | CASSFMAGVRGDTQYF | TGTGCCAGCAGTTTTATGGCGGGAGTGCGGGGAGATACGCAGTATTTT
. | TRBJ2-3 | TRBV28 | TRBD2 | CASSFQTSGNPDTQYF | TGTGCCAGCAGCTTCCAGACTAGCGGGAACCCAGATACGCAGTATTTT
. | TRBJ2-3 | TRBV11-2 | . | CASSRNFRLSTDTQYF | TGTGCCAGCAGCCGCAACTTCCGCCTGAGCACAGATACGCAGTATTTT